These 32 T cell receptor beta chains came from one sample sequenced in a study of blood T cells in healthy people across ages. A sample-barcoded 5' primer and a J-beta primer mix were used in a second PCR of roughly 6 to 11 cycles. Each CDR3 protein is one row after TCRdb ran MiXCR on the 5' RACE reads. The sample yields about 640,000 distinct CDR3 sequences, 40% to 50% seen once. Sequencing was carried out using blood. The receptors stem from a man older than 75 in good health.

As DNA, the CDR3 is TGTGCCAGCAGCTTAGCATCCCGTGTTGTCTCTCAGCAGTACTTC. The encoded protein is CASSLASRVVSQQYF. The chain combines TRBV7-2 with TRBJ2-7; no definite D call. The CDR3 contains 15 residues. Trimming stripped 0 bases from V and 8 bases from J, with 17 bases between. Looked up from germline, CDR1 is SGHTA and CDR2 is FQGNSA.

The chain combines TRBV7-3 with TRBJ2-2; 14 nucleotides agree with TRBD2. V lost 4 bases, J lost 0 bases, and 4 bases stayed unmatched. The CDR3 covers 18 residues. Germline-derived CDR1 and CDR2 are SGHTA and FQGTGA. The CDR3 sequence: CASSSRGLAGANTGELFF. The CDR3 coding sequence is TGTGCCAGCAGCTCTCGGGGACTAGCGGGGGCGAACACCGGGGAGCTGTTTTTT.

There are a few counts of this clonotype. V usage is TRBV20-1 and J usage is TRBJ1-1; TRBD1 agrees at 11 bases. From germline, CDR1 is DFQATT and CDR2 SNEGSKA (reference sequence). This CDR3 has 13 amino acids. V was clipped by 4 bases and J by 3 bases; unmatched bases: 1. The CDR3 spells CSAMGQGDTEAFF. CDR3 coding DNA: TGCAGTGCTATGGGACAGGGGGACACTGAAGCTTTCTTT.

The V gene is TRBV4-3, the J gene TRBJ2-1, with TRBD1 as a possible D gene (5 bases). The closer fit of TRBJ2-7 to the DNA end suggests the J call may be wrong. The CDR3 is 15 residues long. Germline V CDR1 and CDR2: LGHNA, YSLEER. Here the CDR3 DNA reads TGCGCCAGCAGCTCTAACAGGAACTCCTACAATGAGCAGTACTTC. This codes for CASSSNRNSYNEQYF.

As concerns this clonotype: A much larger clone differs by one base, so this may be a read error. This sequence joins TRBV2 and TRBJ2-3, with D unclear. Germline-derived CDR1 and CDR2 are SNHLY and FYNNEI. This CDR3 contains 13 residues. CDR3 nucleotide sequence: TGTGTCAGCATGGCAGGAGGCACAGATACGCAGTATTTT. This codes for CVSMAGGTDTQYF.

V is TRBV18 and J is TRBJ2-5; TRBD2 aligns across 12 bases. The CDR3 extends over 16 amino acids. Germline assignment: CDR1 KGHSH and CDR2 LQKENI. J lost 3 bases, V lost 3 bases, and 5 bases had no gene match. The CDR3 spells CASSPAGLAGKETQYF. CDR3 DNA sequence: TGTGCCAGCTCACCGGCAGGACTAGCGGGGAAAGAGACCCAGTACTTC.

The CDR3 loop is CASSDVGGYGYTF. CDR3 bases: TGTGCCAGCAGTGACGTGGGAGGGTATGGCTACACCTTC. The chain combines TRBV25-1 with TRBJ1-2; D unresolved. The CDR3 has 13 residues. The germline V gene encodes CDR1 MGHDK and CDR2 SYGVNS. With 3 bases removed from V and 5 bases from J, the gap between germline ends came to 10 bases.

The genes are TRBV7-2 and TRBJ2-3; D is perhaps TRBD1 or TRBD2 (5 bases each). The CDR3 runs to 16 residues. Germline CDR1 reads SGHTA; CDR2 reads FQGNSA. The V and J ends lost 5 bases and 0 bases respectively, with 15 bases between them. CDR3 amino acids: CASSPVGWGSTDTQYF. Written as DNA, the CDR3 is TGTGCCAGCAGCCCTGTAGGGTGGGGGAGCACAGATACGCAGTATTTT.

The chain's CDR3 is CASSPGLAGVSAEQFF. The CDR3 coding sequence is TGTGCCAGCTCACCAGGGCTAGCGGGAGTCTCTGCCGAGCAGTTCTTC. The chain has TRBV18 and TRBJ2-1; TRBD2 matches 10 bases. V lost 2 bases, J lost 10 bases, and 11 bases stayed unmatched. The CDR3 consists of 16 residues. Looked up from germline, CDR1 is KGHSH and CDR2 is LQKENI.

The DNA for the CDR3 is TGTGCCAGCAGTCGGATTGGTAAGGCCAATCAGCCCCAGCATTTT. Its protein is CASSRIGKANQPQHF. The chain joins TRBV6-2 or TRBV6-3 to TRBJ1-5; no clear D gene. The ends were cut back, 5 bases at V and 3 bases at J, with 14 bases in the middle. Germline CDR1 and CDR2: MNHEY and SVGEGT. The CDR3 spans 15 residues.

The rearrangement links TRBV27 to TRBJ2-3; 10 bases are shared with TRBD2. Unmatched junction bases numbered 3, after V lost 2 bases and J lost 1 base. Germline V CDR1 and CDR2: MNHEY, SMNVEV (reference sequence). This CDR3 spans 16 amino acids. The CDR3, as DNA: TGTGCCAGCAGTTTAGCCGGGACTAGCGGCACAGATACGCAGTATTTT. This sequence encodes CASSLAGTSGTDTQYF.

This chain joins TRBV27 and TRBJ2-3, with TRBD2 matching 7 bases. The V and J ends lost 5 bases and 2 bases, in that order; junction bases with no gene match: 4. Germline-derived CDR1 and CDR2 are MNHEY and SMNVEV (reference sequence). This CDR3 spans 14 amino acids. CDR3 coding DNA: TGTGCCAGCAGTCGGGGGGAGGCCACAGATACGCAGTATTTT. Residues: CASSRGEATDTQYF.

This CDR3 reads CASSLTGKETQYF. The CDR3 bases are TGCGCCAGCAGCTTAACAGGCAAGGAGACCCAGTACTTC. The V and J genes are TRBV5-1 and TRBJ2-5; maybe TRBD1 (5 bases). V lost 2 bases and J 5 bases, leaving 10 bases between the germline ends. Germline CDR1 is SGHRS and CDR2 is YFSETQ. The CDR3 is made up of 13 amino acids.

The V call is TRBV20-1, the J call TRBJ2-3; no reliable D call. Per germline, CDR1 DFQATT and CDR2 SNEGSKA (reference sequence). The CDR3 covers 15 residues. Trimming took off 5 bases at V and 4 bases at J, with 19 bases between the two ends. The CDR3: CSAAGAPISPDTQYF. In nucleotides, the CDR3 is TGCAGTGCTGCTGGCGCCCCTATTTCCCCAGATACGCAGTATTTT.

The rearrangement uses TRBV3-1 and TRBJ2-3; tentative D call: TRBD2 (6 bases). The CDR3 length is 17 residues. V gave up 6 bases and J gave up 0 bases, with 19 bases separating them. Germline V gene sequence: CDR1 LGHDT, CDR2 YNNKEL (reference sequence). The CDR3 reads CASSLDYWTTSTDTQYF. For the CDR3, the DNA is TGTGCCAGCAGTCTGGACTACTGGACCACTAGCACAGATACGCAGTATTTT.

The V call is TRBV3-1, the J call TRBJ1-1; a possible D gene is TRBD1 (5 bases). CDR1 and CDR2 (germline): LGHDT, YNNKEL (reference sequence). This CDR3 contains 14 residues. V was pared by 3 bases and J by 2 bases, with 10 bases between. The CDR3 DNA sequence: TGTGCCAGCAGCCATCGGGGGGAAAACACTGAAGCTTTCTTT. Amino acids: CASSHRGENTEAFF. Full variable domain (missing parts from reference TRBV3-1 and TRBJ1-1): DTAVSQTPKYLVTQMGNDKSIKCEQNLGHDTMYWYKQDSKKFLKIMFSYNNKELIINETVPNRFSPKSPDKAHLNLHINSLELGDSAVYFCASSHRGENTEAFFGQGTRLTVV.

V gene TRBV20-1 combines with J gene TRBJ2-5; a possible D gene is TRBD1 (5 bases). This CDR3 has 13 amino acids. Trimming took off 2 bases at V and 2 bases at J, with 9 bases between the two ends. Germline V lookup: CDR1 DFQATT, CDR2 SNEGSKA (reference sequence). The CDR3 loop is CSARKDSQETQYF. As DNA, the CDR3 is TGCAGTGCTAGAAAAGACAGTCAAGAGACCCAGTACTTC.

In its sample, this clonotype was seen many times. The CDR3 DNA reads TGCAGCGTTGTGCCGGGACGGAGGATTCAAGAGACCCAGTACTTC. Amino acid sequence: CSVVPGRRIQETQYF. The chain uses TRBV29-1 and TRBJ2-5; D may correspond to TRBD1 or TRBD2 (5 bases each). CDR1 and CDR2 from the germline V gene are SQVTM and ANQGSEA. The CDR3 has 15 residues. Trimming stripped 4 bases from V and 2 bases from J, with 17 bases between.

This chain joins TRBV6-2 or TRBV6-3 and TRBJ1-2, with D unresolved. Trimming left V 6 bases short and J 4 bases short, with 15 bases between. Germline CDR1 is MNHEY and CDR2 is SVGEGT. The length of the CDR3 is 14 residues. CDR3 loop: CASSLLARGYGYTF. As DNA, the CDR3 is TGTGCCAGCAGCCTTTTGGCCAGAGGCTATGGCTACACCTTC.

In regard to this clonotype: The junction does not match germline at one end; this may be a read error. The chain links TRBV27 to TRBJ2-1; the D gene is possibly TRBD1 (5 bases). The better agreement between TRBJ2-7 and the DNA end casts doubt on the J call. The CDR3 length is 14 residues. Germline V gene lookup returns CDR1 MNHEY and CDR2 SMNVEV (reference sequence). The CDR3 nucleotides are TGTGCCGGCAGTCCCCGACTTGGACAACCTGAGCAGTACTTC. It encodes CAGSPRLGQPEQYF.

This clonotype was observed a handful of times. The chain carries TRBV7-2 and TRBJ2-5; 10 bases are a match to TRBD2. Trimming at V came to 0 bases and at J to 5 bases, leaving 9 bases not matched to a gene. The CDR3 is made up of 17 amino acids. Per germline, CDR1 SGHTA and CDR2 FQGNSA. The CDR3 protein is CASSLAGSGRASETQYF. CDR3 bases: TGTGCCAGCAGCTTAGCGGGGAGCGGGAGGGCCAGTGAGACCCAGTACTTC.

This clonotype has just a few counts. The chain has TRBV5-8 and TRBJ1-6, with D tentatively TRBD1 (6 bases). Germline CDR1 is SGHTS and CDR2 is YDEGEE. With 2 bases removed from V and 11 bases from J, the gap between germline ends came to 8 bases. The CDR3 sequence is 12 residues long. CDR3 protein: CASSFRGPPLHF. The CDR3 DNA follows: TGTGCCAGCAGCTTCAGGGGACCACCCCTCCACTTT.

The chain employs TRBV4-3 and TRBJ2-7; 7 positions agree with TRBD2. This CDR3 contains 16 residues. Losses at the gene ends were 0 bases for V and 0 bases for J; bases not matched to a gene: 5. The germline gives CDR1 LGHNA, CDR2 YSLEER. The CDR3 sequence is CASSQDFGGSSYEQYF. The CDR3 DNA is TGCGCCAGCAGCCAAGACTTTGGCGGGAGCTCCTACGAGCAGTACTTC.

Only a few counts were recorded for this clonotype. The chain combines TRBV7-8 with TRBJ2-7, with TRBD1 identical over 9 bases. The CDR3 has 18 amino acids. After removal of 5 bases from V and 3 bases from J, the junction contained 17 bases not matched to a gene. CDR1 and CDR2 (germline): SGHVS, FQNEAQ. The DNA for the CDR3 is TGTGCCAGCAGCCCCGGACAGGGGAGGTCCTCACCCATCTACGAGCAGTACTTC. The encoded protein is CASSPGQGRSSPIYEQYF. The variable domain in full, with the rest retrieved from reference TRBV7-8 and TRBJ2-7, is GAGVSQSPRYKVAKRGQDVALRCDPISGHVSLFWYQQALGQGPEFLTYFQNEAQLDKSGLPSDRFFAERPEGSVSTLKIQRTQQEDSAVYLCASSPGQGRSSPIYEQYFGPGTRLTVT.

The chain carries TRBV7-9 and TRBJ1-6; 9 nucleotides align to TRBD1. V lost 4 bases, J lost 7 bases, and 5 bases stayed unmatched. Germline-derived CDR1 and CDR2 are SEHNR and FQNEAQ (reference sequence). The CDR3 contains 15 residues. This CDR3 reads CASSSTTGGNSPLHF. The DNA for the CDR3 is TGTGCCAGCAGCTCGACGACAGGGGGAAATTCACCCCTCCACTTT.

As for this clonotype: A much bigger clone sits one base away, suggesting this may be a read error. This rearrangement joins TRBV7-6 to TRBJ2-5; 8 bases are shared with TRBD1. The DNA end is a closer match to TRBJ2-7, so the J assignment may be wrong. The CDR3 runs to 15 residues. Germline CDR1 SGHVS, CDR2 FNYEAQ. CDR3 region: CASSLDAGGSNEQYF. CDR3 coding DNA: TGTGCCAGCAGCTTAGATGCAGGGGGCTCTAACGAGCAGTACTTC.

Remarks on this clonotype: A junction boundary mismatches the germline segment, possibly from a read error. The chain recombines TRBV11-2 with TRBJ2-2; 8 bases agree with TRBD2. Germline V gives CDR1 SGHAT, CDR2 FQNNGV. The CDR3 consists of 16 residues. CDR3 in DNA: TGTGCCAGCACCTTAGTCCCTCAACGGGAGGGGAGGGAGCTGTTTTTT. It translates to CASTLVPQREGRELFF.

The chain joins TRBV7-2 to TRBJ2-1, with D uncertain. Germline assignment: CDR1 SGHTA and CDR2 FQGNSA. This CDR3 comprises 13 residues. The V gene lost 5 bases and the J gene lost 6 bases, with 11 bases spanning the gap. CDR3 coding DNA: TGTGCCAGCAGCCGGAACTGGGGCAATGAGCAGTTCTTC. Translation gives CASSRNWGNEQFF. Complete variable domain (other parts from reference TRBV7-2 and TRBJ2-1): GAGVSQSPSNKVTEKGKDVELRCDPISGHTALYWYRQSLGQGLEFLIYFQGNSAPDKSGLPSDRFSAERTGGSVSTLTIQRTQQEDSAVYLCASSRNWGNEQFFGPGTRLTVL.

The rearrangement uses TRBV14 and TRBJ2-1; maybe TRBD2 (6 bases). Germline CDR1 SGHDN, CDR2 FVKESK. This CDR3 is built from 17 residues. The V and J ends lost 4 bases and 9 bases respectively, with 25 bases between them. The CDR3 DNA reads TGTGCCAGCAGCCCGATCAGGCAGATTCCCGGGGGTGGTGAGCAGTTCTTC. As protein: CASSPIRQIPGGGEQFF.

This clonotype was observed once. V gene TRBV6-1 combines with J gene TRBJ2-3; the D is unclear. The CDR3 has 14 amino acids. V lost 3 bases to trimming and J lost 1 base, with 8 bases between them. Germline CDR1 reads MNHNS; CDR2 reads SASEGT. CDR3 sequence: CASSDALRTDTQYF. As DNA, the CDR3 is TGTGCCAGCAGTGACGCCCTCCGCACAGATACGCAGTATTTT.

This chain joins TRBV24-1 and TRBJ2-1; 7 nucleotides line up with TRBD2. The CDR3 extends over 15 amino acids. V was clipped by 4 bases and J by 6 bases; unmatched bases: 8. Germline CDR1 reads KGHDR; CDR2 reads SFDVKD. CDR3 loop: CATSDSGTTVNEQFF. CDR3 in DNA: TGTGCCACCAGTGACTCCGGGACTACAGTCAATGAGCAGTTCTTC.

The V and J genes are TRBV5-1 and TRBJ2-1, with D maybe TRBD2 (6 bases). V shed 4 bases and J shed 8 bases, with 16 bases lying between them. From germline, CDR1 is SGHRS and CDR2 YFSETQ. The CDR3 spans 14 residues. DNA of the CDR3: TGCGCCAGCAGCCCTGGGTTGGGAGGCGATGAGCAGTTCTTC. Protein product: CASSPGLGGDEQFF.